These 21 T cell receptor beta chains originate from one sample sequenced in a study of CD8+ T cells in alopecia areata. Indicated treatment: oral pan-JAK inhibitor, 5-10 mg twice daily. The authors extracted RNA and reverse transcribed it into cDNA as the sequencing template. TCRdb's table, derived via immunoSEQ multiplex PCR, lists solely in-frame clones and lacks some. The table lists about 190,000 clones, about 60% of them singletons. The sequenced sample was CD4+ T cells sorted from blood, obtained at week 4, from a patient treated with tofacitinib. Source of these receptors: a human donor with alopecia areata.

This clone appeared a single time. This chain joins TRBV7-9 and TRBJ1-1, with D unclear. Germline CDR1 reads SEHNR; CDR2 reads FQNEAQ (reference sequence). The V end was cut by 5 bases, the J end by 2 bases, with 12 bases between. The CDR3 has 14 residues. In DNA, the CDR3 is TGTGCCAGCAGCCTGGGGAGGGCCAACACTGAAGCTTTCTTT. Translated: CASSLGRANTEAFF.

This clone was counted only a few times. The chain combines TRBV2 with TRBJ2-3; D is undetermined. The CDR3 has 15 amino acids. Germline-derived CDR1 and CDR2 are SNHLY and FYNNEI. V dropped 6 bases and J dropped 1 base, with 14 bases sitting between them. The CDR3 sequence: CASRQRRSGTDTQYF. CDR3 nucleotides: TGTGCCAGCAGGCAACGACGGTCTGGCACAGATACGCAGTATTTT.

The table lists this clone with a few counts. V usage is TRBV30 and J usage is TRBJ2-3; TRBD2 agrees at 13 bases. The CDR3 extends over 15 amino acids. V shed 0 bases and J 7 bases; nucleotides not matched to a gene: 4. CDR1 is GTSNPN and CDR2 is SVGIG in the germline V gene (reference sequence). CDR3 coding DNA: TGTGCCTGGAGTGTACTAGCGGGAGGGGGAAATACGCAGTATTTT. Its translation is CAWSVLAGGGNTQYF.

This sequence joins TRBV30 and TRBJ2-2; 7 bases align to TRBD2. With 3 bases clipped from V and 1 base from J, the junction kept 2 bases outside the gene matches. The CDR3 totals 14 residues. Germline lookup yields CDR1 GTSNPN and CDR2 SVGIG (reference sequence). CDR3 sequence (DNA): TGTGCCTGGAGAGCGGGGTGGAACACCGGGGAGCTGTTTTTT. It specifies CAWRAGWNTGELFF.

The rearrangement uses TRBV6-1 and TRBJ2-3; 10 bases align to TRBD2. In germline, CDR1 is MNHNS, CDR2 SASEGT. Trimming at V came to 11 bases and at J to 2 bases, leaving 4 bases not matched to a gene. The CDR3 covers 13 residues. CDR3 region: CAAGLAATDTQYF. The DNA of the CDR3 is TGTGCCGCAGGACTAGCGGCCACAGATACGCAGTATTTT.

The chain is built from TRBV7-9 and TRBJ2-5; TRBD1 agrees at 9 bases. Trimming cost V 7 bases and J 1 base; bases outside gene matches: 7. The CDR3 is made up of 15 amino acids. Germline V gene lookup returns CDR1 SEHNR and CDR2 FQNEAQ (reference sequence). The CDR3 nucleotides read TGTGCCAGCAAATTGGGGACAGGGCCCCAAGAGACCCAGTACTTC. Amino acid sequence: CASKLGTGPQETQYF.

The chain employs TRBV27 and TRBJ2-7, with D hard to call. Trimming took 7 bases from V and 2 from J, leaving 15 bases between them. The germline V gene has CDR1 MNHEY and CDR2 SMNVEV (reference sequence). The CDR3 contains 14 residues. As DNA, the CDR3 is TGTGCCAGCATAAAGGCAGGCGACACCTACGAGCAGTACTTC. Its translation: CASIKAGDTYEQYF.

This chain links TRBV30 with TRBJ2-3, with 12 bases fitting TRBD2. The V gene's germline CDR1 is GTSNPN and CDR2 SVGIG (reference sequence). J gave up 9 bases and V 7 bases, and 14 bases lay outside the gene matches. This CDR3 has 15 residues. The CDR3 DNA reads as TGTGCCTCCACCCCACTAGCGGGAGGCCCCCAGACGCAGTATTTT. Translated, it gives CASTPLAGGPQTQYF.

V and J are TRBV2 and TRBJ2-1; D call uncertain. The V gene lost 5 bases and the J gene lost 5 bases, with 13 bases spanning the gap. Germline V CDR1 and CDR2: SNHLY, FYNNEI. CDR3 length equals 14 residues. CDR3 protein: CASSIGPLNNEQFF. In DNA, the CDR3 is TGTGCCAGCAGTATAGGGCCGCTTAACAATGAGCAGTTCTTC.

The chain joins TRBV7-9 to TRBJ2-5; TRBD2 matches 12 bases. There are 18 residues in the CDR3. In germline, CDR1 is SEHNR, CDR2 FQNEAQ (reference sequence). The junction had 10 bases not matched to a gene; V was cut back by 5 bases and J by 0 bases. The CDR3 loop is CASSPRGWTSGDQETQYF. The CDR3 nucleotides are TGTGCCAGCAGCCCGCGTGGGTGGACTAGCGGGGACCAAGAGACCCAGTACTTC.

The chain links TRBV5-5 to TRBJ2-3; TRBD2 agrees at 10 bases. The CDR3 loop spans 16 amino acids. Trimming cost V 0 bases and J 2 bases; bases outside gene matches: 3. Germline CDR1 and CDR2: SGHKS and YYEKEE (reference sequence). The CDR3 sequence is CASSLGAGGLTDTQYF. In DNA form, the CDR3 reads TGTGCCAGCAGCTTGGGAGCGGGAGGGCTCACAGATACGCAGTATTTT.

CDR3 sequence (DNA): TGCGCCAGTAGGGACGGACCGAACACCGGGGAGCTGTTTTTT. This translates into CASRDGPNTGELFF. The chain has TRBV5-1 and TRBJ2-2, with D perhaps TRBD1 or TRBD2 (5 bases each). This CDR3 contains 14 residues. V dropped 8 bases and J dropped 0 bases, with 11 bases sitting between them. Per germline, CDR1 SGHRS and CDR2 YFSETQ.

The chain has TRBV15 and TRBJ2-1; TRBD1 agrees at 8 bases. This CDR3 has 14 amino acids. J gave up 9 bases and V 5 bases, and 9 bases lay outside the gene matches. The germline V gene has CDR1 LNHNV and CDR2 YYDKDF (reference sequence). CDR3 in DNA: TGTGCCACCAGCCTCCAGGGGGCCAGGAGTGAGCAGTTCTTC. This encodes CATSLQGARSEQFF.

The J gene is TRBJ1-5, the V gene TRBV6-5; the D is unclear. Germline V lookup: CDR1 MNHEY, CDR2 SVGAGI. V lost 0 bases and J 6 bases, leaving 9 bases between the germline ends. The CDR3 length is 14 residues. The CDR3 DNA sequence: TGTGCCAGCAGTTACTCGGAGGGCGGTCAGCCCCAGCATTTT. Protein sequence: CASSYSEGGQPQHF.

Comments on this clone: Other DNA sequences of this sample code for an identical CDR3. The V and J genes are TRBV29-1 and TRBJ2-5, with TRBD1 matching 9 bases. This CDR3 has 12 amino acids. Trimming took 4 bases from V and 5 from J; bases not matched to a gene: 2. From germline, CDR1 is SQVTM and CDR2 ANQGSEA. DNA of the CDR3: TGCAGCGTTGTGGACAGGGGTGAGACCCAGTACTTC. It yields the protein CSVVDRGETQYF. Full variable domain (outside the CDR3, taken from reference TRBV29-1 and TRBJ2-5): SAVISQKPSRDICQRGTSLTIQCQVDSQVTMMFWYRQQPGQSLTLIATANQGSEATYESGFVIDKFPISRPNLTFSTLTVSNMSPEDSSIYLCSVVDRGETQYFGPGTRLLVL.

The V and J genes are TRBV29-1 and TRBJ2-7, with D maybe TRBD1 (5 bases). Germline loops: CDR1 SQVTM, CDR2 ANQGSEA. The CDR3 loop spans 12 amino acids. V was trimmed by 5 bases and J by 9 bases, leaving 17 bases between them. CDR3 sequence: CSVSQQASGQYF. CDR3 sequence (DNA): TGCAGCGTTTCTCAACAGGCCTCCGGGCAGTACTTC.

The chain has TRBV7-2 and TRBJ2-7; maybe TRBD2 (5 bases). Trimming left V 0 bases short and J 2 bases short, with 11 bases between. The CDR3 sequence is 15 residues long. Germline assignment: CDR1 SGHTA and CDR2 FQGNSA. As DNA, the CDR3 is TGTGCCAGCAGCTTAGCCGGGATGACACCCTACGAGCAGTACTTC. This codes for CASSLAGMTPYEQYF.

The chain carries TRBV30 and TRBJ2-5; 8 positions agree with TRBD2. The CDR3 totals 14 residues. Germline V gives CDR1 GTSNPN, CDR2 SVGIG (reference sequence). V gave up 0 bases and J gave up 4 bases; unmatched junction bases: 4. The CDR3 bases are TGTGCCTGGAGTGTTGGACTAGCAGGAGAGACCCAGTACTTC. It codes for CAWSVGLAGETQYF.

This clone was recorded a few times. This chain connects TRBV7-2 to TRBJ1-5; no definite D call. The CDR3 length is 13 residues. Trimming removed 2 bases at V and 7 bases at J, with 9 bases between. Germline V gene data show CDR1 as SGHTA and CDR2 as FQGNSA. The CDR3 DNA reads as TGTGCCAGCAGCTTAAGTACCCGGCAGCCCCAGCATTTT. This gives the protein CASSLSTRQPQHF.

There are a few counts of this clone. The chain employs TRBV14 and TRBJ2-6; TRBD1 matches at 7 bases. The length of the CDR3 is 16 residues. The V gene end was trimmed by 3 bases and the J gene end by 2 bases; junction bases not matched to a gene: 4. Germline assignment: CDR1 SGHDN and CDR2 FVKESK. CDR3 in DNA: TGTGCCAGCAGCCAGATTACAGGGGCTGGGGCCAACGTCCTGACTTTC. Its translation: CASSQITGAGANVLTF.

This chain connects TRBV29-1 to TRBJ2-3, with 11 bases matching TRBD1. J lost 8 bases, V lost 7 bases, and 8 bases had no gene match. This CDR3 has 13 amino acids. Germline loops: CDR1 SQVTM, CDR2 ANQGSEA. The chain's CDR3 is CSASGTGGGTQYF. CDR3 DNA: TGCAGCGCCTCCGGGACAGGGGGGGGTACGCAGTATTTT.